This paragraph covers one TCR beta chain sequence. Its matching antigen is unknown. During its preparation, the TCRbeta library received unique molecular identifiers. From the PCR reads, TCRdb called clonotypes with MiXCR, one entry per CDR3 protein. The sample holds 700,000 to 950,000 distinct CDR3 sequences, around 17% seen once. This record belongs to a study of T-cell reconstitution after alpha-beta-depleted transplantation in children. General study findings and limits: Newly made T cells mostly supplied T-cell counts and diversity one year after transplant. Expanded graft clones, several hundred of them, were reportedly the source of alpha-beta T cells about two months after transplant.

The ends were cut back, 5 bases at V and 1 base at J, with 10 bases in the middle. This CDR3 has 14 amino acids. Looked up from germline, CDR1 is SGHRS and CDR2 is YFSETQ. This sequence was found in a male patient aged 10 to 17 who had a stem cell transplant for acute lymphoblastic leukemia, so the T cells may come from the graft donor. V and J are TRBV5-1 and TRBJ2-4; TRBD2 is a possible D gene (6 bases). Sample: PBMCs, mostly from graft donor cells, taken 360 days after TCRalphabeta/CD19-depleted stem cell transplant. The CDR3, as DNA: TGCGCCAGCAGACGGGGGACGGCCAAAAACATTCAGTACTTC. Translating gives CASRRGTAKNIQYF.